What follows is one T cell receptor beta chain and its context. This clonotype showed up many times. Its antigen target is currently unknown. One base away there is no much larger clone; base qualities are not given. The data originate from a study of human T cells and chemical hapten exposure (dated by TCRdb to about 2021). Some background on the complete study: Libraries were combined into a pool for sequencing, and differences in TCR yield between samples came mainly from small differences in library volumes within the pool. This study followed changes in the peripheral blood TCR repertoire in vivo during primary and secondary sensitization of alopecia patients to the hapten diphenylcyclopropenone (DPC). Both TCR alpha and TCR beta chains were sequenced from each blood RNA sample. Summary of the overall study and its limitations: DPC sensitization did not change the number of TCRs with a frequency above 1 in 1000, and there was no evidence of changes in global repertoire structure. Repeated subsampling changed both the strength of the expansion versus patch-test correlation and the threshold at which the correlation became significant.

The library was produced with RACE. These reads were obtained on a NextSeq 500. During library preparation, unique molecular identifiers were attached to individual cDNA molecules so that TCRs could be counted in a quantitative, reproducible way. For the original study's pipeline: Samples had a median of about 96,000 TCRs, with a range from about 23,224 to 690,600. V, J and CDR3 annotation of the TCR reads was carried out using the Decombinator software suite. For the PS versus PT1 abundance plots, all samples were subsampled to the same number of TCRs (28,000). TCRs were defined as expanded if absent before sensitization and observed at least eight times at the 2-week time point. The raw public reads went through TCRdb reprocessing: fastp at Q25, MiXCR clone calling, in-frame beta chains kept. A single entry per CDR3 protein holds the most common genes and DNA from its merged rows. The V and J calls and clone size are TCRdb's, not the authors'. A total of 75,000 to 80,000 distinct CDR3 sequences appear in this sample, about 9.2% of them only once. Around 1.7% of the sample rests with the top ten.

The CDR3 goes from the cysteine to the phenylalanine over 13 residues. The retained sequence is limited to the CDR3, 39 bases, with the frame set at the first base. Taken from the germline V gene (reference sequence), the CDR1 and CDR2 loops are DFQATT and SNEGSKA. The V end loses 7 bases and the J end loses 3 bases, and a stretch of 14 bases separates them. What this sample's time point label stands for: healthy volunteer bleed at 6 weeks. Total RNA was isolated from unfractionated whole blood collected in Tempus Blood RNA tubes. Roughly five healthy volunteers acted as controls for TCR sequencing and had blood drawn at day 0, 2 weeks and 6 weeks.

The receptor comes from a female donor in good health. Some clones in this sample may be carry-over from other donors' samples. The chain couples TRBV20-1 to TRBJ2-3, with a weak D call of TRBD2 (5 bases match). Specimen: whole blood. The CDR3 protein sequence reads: CSGYGLSTDTQYF. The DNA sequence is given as TGCAGTGGCTACGGACTTTCAACAGATACGCAGTATTTT.